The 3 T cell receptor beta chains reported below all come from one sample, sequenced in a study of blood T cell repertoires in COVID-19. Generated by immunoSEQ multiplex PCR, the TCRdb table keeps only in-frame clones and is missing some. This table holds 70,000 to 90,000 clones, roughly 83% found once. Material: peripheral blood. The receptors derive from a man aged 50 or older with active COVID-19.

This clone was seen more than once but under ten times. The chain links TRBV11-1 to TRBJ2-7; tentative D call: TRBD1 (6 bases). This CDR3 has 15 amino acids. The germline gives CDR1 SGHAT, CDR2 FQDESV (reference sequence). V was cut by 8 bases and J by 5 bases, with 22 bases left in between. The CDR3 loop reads CASSQLNQGSNEQYF. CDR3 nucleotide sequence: TGTGCCAGCTCCCAGTTAAATCAGGGGAGCAACGAGCAGTACTTC.

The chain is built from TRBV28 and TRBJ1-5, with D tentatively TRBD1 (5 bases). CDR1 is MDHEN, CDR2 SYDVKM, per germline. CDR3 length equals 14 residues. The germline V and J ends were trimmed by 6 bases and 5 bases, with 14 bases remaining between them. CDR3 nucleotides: TGTGCCAGCAGGGACACCGGGGGTTATCAGCCCCAGCATTTT. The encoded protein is CASRDTGGYQPQHF. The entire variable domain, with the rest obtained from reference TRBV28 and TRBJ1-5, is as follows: DVKVTQSSRYLVKRTGEKVFLECVQDMDHENMFWYRQDPGLGLRLIYFSYDVKMKEKGDIPEGYSVSREKKERFSLILESASTNQTSMYLCASRDTGGYQPQHFGDGTRLSIL.

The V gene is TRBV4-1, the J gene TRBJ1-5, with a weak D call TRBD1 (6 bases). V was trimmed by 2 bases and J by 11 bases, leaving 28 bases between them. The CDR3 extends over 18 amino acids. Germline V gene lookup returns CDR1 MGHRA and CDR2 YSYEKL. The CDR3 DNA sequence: TGCGCCAGCAGCCAATCGGTGGTACGGGGGGCCAGGGCCTCGTCCCAGCATTTT. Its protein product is CASSQSVVRGARASSQHF.